This TCR beta chain was obtained from a study of T cell repertoires in aging, cancer and after chemotherapy. General study results and limits: The repertoire data cannot show anything about immunological memory following chemotherapy.

Amplification of TCR beta used genomic DNA extracted from peripheral blood. This clonotype is medium-sized by share. Antigen: not known. Rearranged V-D-J TRB sequences were amplified with a mixed TRB-A/B primer pool. TCRdb itself ran the multiplex PCR reads through MiXCR, one entry per CDR3 protein. The sample has more than 3,500 distinct CDR3 sequences, about 26% seen once. Sequenced input: blood. This TCR was sampled from a human donor with a blood cancer.

CDR3 residues: CASSLQLDSGNTIYF. For the CDR3, the DNA is TGTGCCAGCAGCTTGCAACTTGACTCTGGAAACACCATATATTTT. The chain combines TRBV11-3 with TRBJ1-3; D remains unclear. In germline, CDR1 is SGHNT, CDR2 YENEEA. V was clipped by 3 bases and J by 0 bases, with 9 bases between them. The CDR3 spans 15 residues.